One sample yielded the 23 T cell receptor beta chains listed below, sequenced in a study of blood T cell repertoires in COVID-19. Profiling relied on immunoSEQ multiplex PCR, and the TCRdb table lists in-frame clones only, not all of them. The sample records approximately 60,000 clones, almost 85% being singletons. The sample taken for sequencing was peripheral blood. All receptors derive from an elderly woman with acute or convalescent COVID-19.

This chain connects TRBV7-9 to TRBJ2-7; 10 nucleotides line up with TRBD2. The CDR3 totals 16 residues. V lost 5 bases, J lost 2 bases, and 9 bases stayed unmatched. Per the germline V gene, CDR1 is SEHNR and CDR2 is FQNEAQ (reference sequence). CDR3 nucleotides: TGTGCCAGCAGCCTCAGGACTAGCGGTTCTACCTACGAGCAGTACTTC. It is translated as CASSLRTSGSTYEQYF.

The J gene is TRBJ1-2, the V gene TRBV5-1; TRBD1 might be the D (5 bases). This CDR3 is 14 amino acids long. V was clipped by 4 bases and J by 4 bases, with 14 bases between them. The germline gives CDR1 SGHRS, CDR2 YFSETQ. DNA for the CDR3: TGCGCCAGCAGCCTGAACCAGGGCCTCTATGGCTACACCTTC. As protein: CASSLNQGLYGYTF.

This sequence joins TRBV2 and TRBJ2-7, with 9 bases aligning to TRBD2. V was pared by 8 bases and J by 0 bases, with 5 bases of the junction left unmatched. The CDR3 extends over 14 amino acids. Germline loops: CDR1 SNHLY, CDR2 FYNNEI. The CDR3 loop is CASQAGGSSYEQYF. DNA of the CDR3: TGTGCCAGCCAGGCGGGGGGGAGCTCCTACGAGCAGTACTTC.

This rearrangement joins TRBV28 to TRBJ1-1; D is unresolved. The germline V gene encodes CDR1 MDHEN and CDR2 SYDVKM. V was shortened by 3 bases and J by 4 bases, with 6 bases between the two germline ends. This CDR3 is 12 amino acids long. The CDR3 region has the DNA TGTGCCAGCAGTTTGCTCGGCACTGAAGCTTTCTTT. Translating gives CASSLLGTEAFF.

V is TRBV5-1 and J is TRBJ1-1; 8 bases map to TRBD1. Germline V gene sequence: CDR1 SGHRS, CDR2 YFSETQ. This CDR3 is built from 14 residues. After removal of 0 bases from V and 8 bases from J, the junction contained 6 bases not matched to a gene. For the CDR3, the DNA is TGCGCCAGCAGCTTGGGGGACAGGACCTCCGAAGCTTTCTTT. Protein: CASSLGDRTSEAFF.

V and J are TRBV12-3 or TRBV12-4 and TRBJ1-1; 7 bases align to TRBD1. Trimming removed 6 bases from V and 11 bases from J; junction bases left unmatched: 12. The length of the CDR3 is 13 residues. CDR3 region: CASSLDREVRAFF. Written as DNA, the CDR3 is TGTGCCAGCAGCCTAGACAGGGAGGTTCGGGCTTTCTTT.

The CDR3 reads CASSYSGRGNEQFF. The CDR3 nucleotides are TGTGCCAGCAGTTACTCAGGGAGGGGCAATGAGCAGTTCTTC. J is TRBJ2-1 and V is TRBV6-2 or TRBV6-3; 7 nucleotides agree with TRBD2. Germline CDR1 and CDR2: MNHEY and SVGEGT. This CDR3 comprises 14 residues. Unmatched junction bases numbered 2, after V lost 0 bases and J lost 6 bases.

J is TRBJ2-2 and V is TRBV7-2; 7 bases line up with TRBD1. Germline trimming cut 6 bases from V and 4 bases from J; bases unmatched to any gene: 8. Germline loops: CDR1 SGHTA, CDR2 FQGNSA. This CDR3 has 15 residues. CDR3: CASRTDRVPTGELFF. The CDR3 DNA is TGTGCCAGCAGAACCGACAGGGTCCCCACCGGGGAGCTGTTTTTT.

The chain recombines TRBV29-1 with TRBJ2-1; weak D call: TRBD1 (5 bases). Germline loops: CDR1 SQVTM, CDR2 ANQGSEA. The CDR3 totals 12 residues. V lost 8 bases, J lost 9 bases, and 17 bases lay in between. The CDR3 DNA sequence: TGCAGCTCTAACCTGGTGCAGGGTGAGCAGTTCTTC. As protein: CSSNLVQGEQFF.

This rearrangement joins TRBV2 to TRBJ1-6, with 9 bases lining up with TRBD1. The CDR3 has 15 amino acids. CDR1 SNHLY and CDR2 FYNNEI come from the germline V gene. Trimming took 4 bases from V and 7 from J; bases not matched to a gene: 5. The CDR3 reads CASSVPGQGNSPLHF. CDR3 DNA: TGTGCCAGCAGTGTACCGGGACAGGGCAATTCACCCCTCCACTTT.

The rearrangement links TRBV2 to TRBJ1-1, with 8 bases identical to TRBD1. Germline V gives CDR1 SNHLY, CDR2 FYNNEI. V shed 6 bases, J shed 5 bases, and the junction held 8 bases outside the gene matches. The CDR3 spans 14 residues. Written as DNA, the CDR3 is TGTGCCAGCAGGCCCCAGGGGGCGCCTACTGAAGCTTTCTTT. Its protein is CASRPQGAPTEAFF.

The count of this clone is one. The gene calls are TRBV29-1 and TRBJ2-1; 7 nucleotides agree with TRBD1. Unmatched junction bases numbered 3, after V lost 1 base and J lost 0 bases. The CDR3 totals 15 residues. CDR1 SQVTM and CDR2 ANQGSEA come from the germline V gene. CDR3 coding DNA: TGCAGCGTTGAAGCGGCAGGGGGCTCCTACAATGAGCAGTTCTTC. Its protein product is CSVEAAGGSYNEQFF.

CDR3 sequence reads: CASSLKGARGYTF. Written as DNA, the CDR3 is TGTGCCAGCAGTTTGAAGGGGGCGAGGGGCTACACCTTC. The chain uses TRBV27 and TRBJ1-2, with 7 bases that match TRBD1. This CDR3 comprises 13 residues. The V and J ends lost 3 bases and 8 bases, in that order; junction bases with no gene match: 6. CDR1 is MNHEY, CDR2 SMNVEV, per germline (reference sequence).

The chain is built from TRBV3-1 (or the pseudogene TRBV3-2) and TRBJ1-2, with D unclear. The CDR3 sequence is 14 residues long. Germline V CDR1 and CDR2: LGHDT, YNNKEL (reference sequence). V was pared by 1 base and J by 2 bases, with 8 bases between. In nucleotides, the CDR3 is TGTGCCAGCAGCCAAGGGAGGAAGAACTATGGCTACACCTTC. Protein product: CASSQGRKNYGYTF.

This sequence joins TRBV28 and TRBJ1-2, with a possible D match to TRBD1 (5 bases). Germline CDR1 is MDHEN and CDR2 is SYDVKM. The V end lost 3 bases, the J end lost 14 bases, and 16 bases lay between the germline ends. This CDR3 contains 12 residues. Here the CDR3 DNA reads TGTGCCAGCAGTTTCCCCGGGACGGCGGGAACCTTC. Amino acid sequence: CASSFPGTAGTF.

This clone has just one count. This chain links TRBV5-4 with TRBJ1-1, with 8 bases matching TRBD1. The germline V gene has CDR1 SGHNT and CDR2 YYREEE (reference sequence). This CDR3 has 14 residues. V was pared by 5 bases and J by 3 bases, with 6 bases of the junction left unmatched. The CDR3 DNA sequence: TGTGCCAGCAGTTCTGACAGGGGTGACACTGAAGCTTTCTTT. Translated, it gives CASSSDRGDTEAFF.

The table lists this clone with a few counts. The chain couples TRBV7-9 to TRBJ2-5; 7 bases align to TRBD2. This CDR3 is built from 13 residues. Germline V gene lookup returns CDR1 SEHNR and CDR2 FQNEAQ (reference sequence). V shed 0 bases, J shed 5 bases, and the junction held 0 bases outside the gene matches. The chain's CDR3 is CASSLASGETQYF. Here the CDR3 DNA reads TGTGCCAGCAGCTTAGCTAGCGGGGAGACCCAGTACTTC.

The rearrangement joins TRBV19 to TRBJ1-3; D call uncertain. The V gene lost 8 bases and the J gene lost 0 bases, with 11 bases spanning the gap. CDR3 length: 14 residues. From germline, CDR1 is LNHDA and CDR2 SQIVND (reference sequence). CDR3 protein: CASSYAGSGNTIYF. CDR3 nucleotide sequence: TGTGCCAGTTCGTATGCCGGCTCTGGAAACACCATATATTTT.

The chain uses TRBV24-1 and TRBJ2-1, with 7 bases fitting TRBD2. The CDR3 runs 14 residues. J gave up 5 bases and V 3 bases, and 3 bases lay outside the gene matches. Germline assignment: CDR1 KGHDR and CDR2 SFDVKD. Here the CDR3 DNA reads TGTGCCACCAGTGATCCCGGGACTAACAATGAGCAGTTCTTC. As protein: CATSDPGTNNEQFF.

V is TRBV6-4 and J is TRBJ1-4; a possible D gene is TRBD1 (5 bases). V dropped 2 bases and J dropped 8 bases, with 18 bases sitting between them. Germline CDR1 reads MRHNA; CDR2 reads SNTAGT. This CDR3 comprises 16 residues. CDR3 amino acids: CASSDRDSSRREKLFF. CDR3 sequence (DNA): TGTGCCAGCAGTGACAGGGACTCTTCCCGACGGGAAAAACTGTTTTTT.

This chain's CDR3 is CASSQGPSAAGIDTQYF. CDR3 sequence (DNA): TGTGCCAGCAGCCAAGGCCCTAGCGCGGCCGGCATAGATACGCAGTATTTT. This rearrangement joins TRBV14 to TRBJ2-3; D perhaps matches TRBD2 (6 bases). Trimming removed 1 base from V and 5 bases from J, with 19 bases in between. The CDR3 totals 17 residues. CDR1 is SGHDN, CDR2 FVKESK, per germline. The variable domain in full, with the rest retrieved from reference TRBV14 and TRBJ2-3, is EAGVTQFPSHSVIEKGQTVTLRCDPISGHDNLYWYRRVMGKEIKFLLHFVKESKQDESGMPNNRFLAERTGGTYSTLKVQPAELEDSGVYFCASSQGPSAAGIDTQYFGPGTRLTVL.

In nucleotides, the CDR3 is TGTGCCAGCCAAGACAGGGTAATAGATACGCAGTATTTT. The encoded protein is CASQDRVIDTQYF. V and J are TRBV19 and TRBJ2-3; 7 nucleotides agree with TRBD1. CDR3 length equals 13 residues. V shed 9 bases, J shed 5 bases, and the junction held 8 bases outside the gene matches. Germline loops: CDR1 LNHDA, CDR2 SQIVND (reference sequence).

The chain employs TRBV11-2 and TRBJ1-1; D remains unclear. Trimming took 3 bases from V and 3 from J, leaving 11 bases between them. This CDR3 region has 14 residues. Germline assignment: CDR1 SGHAT and CDR2 FQNNGV. The CDR3 loop reads CASSFGRRDTEAFF. The CDR3 DNA reads TGTGCCAGCAGCTTTGGTAGACGGGACACTGAAGCTTTCTTT. Full variable domain (rest looked up from reference TRBV11-2 and TRBJ1-1): EAGVAQSPRYKIIEKRQSVAFWCNPISGHATLYWYQQILGQGPKLLIQFQNNGVVDDSQLPKDRFSAERLKGVDSTLKIQPAKLEDSAVYLCASSFGRRDTEAFFGQGTRLTVV.